These 7 T cell receptor beta chains originate from one sample sequenced in a study of blood T cell repertoires in COVID-19. This table comes from immunoSEQ multiplex PCR, and its TCRdb copy is limited to in-frame clones, with some not included. The sample gives 120,000 or so clones, 88% of which show up once; 1.5% is in the top ten. Sequenced sample: peripheral blood. The receptor source for this set is a human donor in a cohort sampled during active COVID-19.

This chain uses TRBV28 with TRBJ2-6; D is unresolved. CDR1 is MDHEN, CDR2 SYDVKM, per germline. This CDR3 has 14 amino acids. The germline V and J ends were trimmed by 3 bases and 0 bases, with 3 bases remaining between them. CDR3 region: CASSFHSGANVLTF. CDR3 DNA: TGTGCCAGCAGTTTCCACTCTGGGGCCAACGTCCTGACTTTC.

The CDR3 sequence: CASSQDKLAGHNEQFF. CDR3 bases: TGTGCCAGCAGCCAAGATAAACTAGCTGGCCACAATGAGCAGTTCTTC. V is TRBV14 and J is TRBJ2-1; D might be TRBD2 (6 bases). Germline V CDR1 and CDR2: SGHDN, FVKESK. This CDR3 contains 16 residues. Trimming left V 0 bases short and J 5 bases short, with 14 bases between.

The chain employs TRBV14 and TRBJ2-1; D not certain. CDR1 and CDR2 (germline): SGHDN, FVKESK. The length of the CDR3 is 14 residues. Trimming removed 4 bases at V and 5 bases at J, with 12 bases between. The CDR3 loop is CASSPLTSNNEQFF. CDR3 nucleotides: TGTGCCAGCAGCCCACTAACCAGTAACAATGAGCAGTTCTTC.

The J gene is TRBJ1-2, the V gene TRBV10-1, with D perhaps matching TRBD1 (6 bases). There are 16 residues in the CDR3. Trimming removed 6 bases from V and 2 bases from J, with 19 bases in between. Germline values: CDR1 WNHNN, CDR2 SYGVQD (reference sequence). The DNA for the CDR3 is TGCGCCAGCAGCCCACACATGGACAGTCCGAACTATGGCTACACCTTC. The encoded protein is CASSPHMDSPNYGYTF.

The chain combines TRBV2 with TRBJ2-7; 7 nucleotides line up with TRBD2. This CDR3 has 14 residues. Germline V gene lookup returns CDR1 SNHLY and CDR2 FYNNEI. The V gene end was trimmed by 6 bases and the J gene end by 2 bases; junction bases not matched to a gene: 7. CDR3 sequence reads: CASSPDSGAYEQYF. The CDR3, as DNA: TGTGCCAGCAGCCCAGACAGCGGGGCCTACGAGCAGTACTTC.

The V and J genes are TRBV28 and TRBJ1-3; weak D call: TRBD1 (6 bases). Looked up from germline, CDR1 is MDHEN and CDR2 is SYDVKM. The CDR3 loop spans 14 amino acids. Trimming pared 5 bases from V and 0 bases from J, leaving 8 bases between. The CDR3 bases are TGTGCCAGCAGTCCCAGGGGCTCTGGAAACACCATATATTTT. Its protein is CASSPRGSGNTIYF.

The chain uses TRBV9 and TRBJ2-7; 10 bases line up with TRBD2. Trimming took 2 bases from V and 5 from J; bases not matched to a gene: 13. This CDR3 comprises 17 residues. Germline CDR1 and CDR2: SGDLS and YYNGEE. The CDR3 protein is CASSVNSPSGSVHEQYF. DNA for the CDR3: TGTGCCAGCAGCGTTAACTCTCCTAGCGGGAGTGTTCACGAGCAGTACTTC. Supplemented by reference TRBV9 and TRBJ2-7, the full variable domain reads DSGVTQTPKHLITATGQRVTLRCSPRSGDLSVYWYQQSLDQGLQFLIQYYNGEERAKGNILERFSAQQFPDLHSELNLSSLELGDSALYFCASSVNSPSGSVHEQYFGPGTRLTVT.